These T cell receptor beta chains were read from a single sample in a study of T cell responses to AZD1222 COVID-19 vaccine. Produced via immunoSEQ multiplex PCR; TCRdb's table is partial and in-frame only. The data contain about 72,000 clones, roughly nine tenths of them singletons. The sequencing here drew on peripheral blood, taken 28 days after the second AZD1222 dose. All receptors come from an adult who received the AZD1222 COVID-19 vaccine. Each CDR3 is given with its conserved first and last residue. The D gene is left open where the match is weak. Not every row has a clone size; where given, it reads once, few, many or a size class.

j_call d_call v_call clone_size cdr3_aa cdr3_nt
TRBJ2-7 TRBD2 TRBV4-3 . CASSRGLAGGRVNEQYF TGCGCCAGCAGCCGGGGACTAGCGGGAGGTCGTGTGAACGAGCAGTACTTC
TRBJ2-1 . TRBV11-2 few CASSLNERARNEQFF TGTGCCAGCAGCTTAAACGAGCGGGCTAGGAATGAGCAGTTCTTC
TRBJ2-5 . TRBV13 . CASRIPGSETQYF TGTGCCAGCAGGATTCCGGGGTCAGAGACCCAGTACTTC
TRBJ2-5 . TRBV12-3/TRBV12-4 . CASSLTETQYF TGTGCCAGCAGTTTAACAGAGACCCAGTACTTC
TRBJ2-3 TRBD1 TRBV2 . CASRDRVTTDTQYF TGTGCCAGCAGGGACAGGGTAACCACAGATACGCAGTATTTT
TRBJ2-7 TRBD1 TRBV11-2 . CASSARTGAISYEQYF TGTGCCAGCAGCGCCCGGACAGGGGCCATCTCCTACGAGCAGTACTTC
TRBJ1-2 . TRBV4-1 . CASSRIRREGYTF TGCGCCAGCAGCCGAATTAGGCGGGAGGGCTACACCTTC
TRBJ1-5 TRBD1 TRBV2 . CASKLDRRNNQPQHF TGTGCCAGCAAATTGGACAGGAGAAATAATCAGCCCCAGCATTTT
TRBJ2-1 TRBD2 TRBV9 . CASSVSSGTYNEQFF TGTGCCAGCAGCGTATCTAGCGGGACCTACAATGAGCAGTTCTTC
TRBJ2-1 TRBD1 TRBV9 few CASSTQGAEISNEQFF TGTGCCAGCAGCACCCAGGGGGCGGAGATTTCCAATGAGCAGTTCTTC
TRBJ2-7 . TRBV7-8 . CASSRTSYEQYF TGTGCCAGCAGCCGTACAAGCTACGAGCAGTACTTC
TRBJ1-2 . TRBV5-8 . CASSHTGTSNYGYTF TGTGCCAGCAGCCATACCGGGACCTCTAACTATGGCTACACCTTC
TRBJ1-2 TRBD1 TRBV4-1 once CASSRDRDYGYTF TGCGCCAGCAGCCGGGACAGGGACTATGGCTACACCTTC
TRBJ2-7 TRBD2 TRBV3-1/TRBV3-2 . CASSQFSSGISYEQYF TGTGCCAGCAGCCAATTTTCTAGCGGGATCTCCTACGAGCAGTACTTC
TRBJ2-1 . TRBV29-1 . CSVEVPGRDEQFF TGCAGCGTTGAAGTGCCCGGGCGCGATGAGCAGTTCTTC
TRBJ1-1 . TRBV2 . CASTMEGNTEAFF TGTGCCAGCACCATGGAGGGGAACACTGAAGCTTTCTTT
TRBJ2-7 TRBD2 TRBV5-4 . CASSLGGGYEQYF TGTGCCAGCAGCTTGGGGGGAGGGTACGAGCAGTACTTC
TRBJ1-1 . TRBV11-3 . CASSLVGKWGRGDTEAFF TGTGCCAGCAGCTTAGTGGGGAAGTGGGGCCGGGGTGACACTGAAGCTTTCTTT
TRBJ2-1 TRBD2 TRBV7-3 . CASSKGLADDEQFF TGTGCCAGCAGCAAAGGACTAGCGGATGATGAGCAGTTCTTC
TRBJ2-5 TRBD1 TRBV5-5 . CASSTGLDWTGRLETQYF TGTGCCAGCAGCACGGGCCTTGATTGGACAGGGAGACTGGAGACCCAGTACTTC
TRBJ1-4 . TRBV15 . CATSRDQGLSEKLFF TGTGCCACCAGCAGAGATCAGGGGCTGAGTGAAAAACTGTTTTTT
TRBJ1-2 TRBD1 TRBV7-2 . CASSTGQGSGGYTF TGTGCCAGCAGCACCGGACAGGGTAGCGGAGGCTACACCTTC
TRBJ2-3 . TRBV10-3 . CAICPGAADTQYF TGTGCCATCTGCCCGGGAGCCGCAGATACGCAGTATTTT
TRBJ2-7 . TRBV27 . CASSPTRAAYEQYF TGTGCCAGCAGTCCCACTCGGGCCGCCTACGAGCAGTACTTC
TRBJ2-1 TRBD2 TRBV5-8 . CASSLPGTSGRNNEQFF TGTGCCAGCAGCTTACCCGGGACTAGCGGGAGGAACAATGAGCAGTTCTTC
TRBJ2-7 TRBD2 TRBV12-5 . CASGLVSRTSGTTYEQYF TGTGCTAGTGGTTTGGTCTCCCGGACTAGCGGGACAACCTACGAGCAGTACTTC
TRBJ2-5 . TRBV11-3 . CASSLGGRGSGSETQYF TGTGCCAGCAGCTTGGGGGGTCGGGGAAGCGGCTCAGAGACCCAGTACTTC
TRBJ2-7 . TRBV6-5 once CASSYSGTRAYEQYF TGTGCCAGCAGTTACTCCGGGACACGAGCCTACGAGCAGTACTTC
TRBJ1-5 TRBD1 TRBV19 . CATSTGRGQPQHF TGTGCCACCTCGACAGGGCGAGGGCAGCCCCAGCATTTT
TRBJ2-3 TRBD1 TRBV9 . CASSVGQGAGDTQYF TGTGCCAGCAGCGTAGGACAGGGGGCGGGCGATACGCAGTATTTT
TRBJ2-1 TRBD2 TRBV9 . CASSLGTSGVGNEQFF TGTGCCAGCAGCCTTGGGACTAGCGGTGTCGGTAATGAGCAGTTCTTC
TRBJ2-5 . TRBV7-9 . CASSFGGSETQYF TGTGCCAGCAGCTTCGGGGGAAGCGAGACCCAGTACTTC
TRBJ1-6 . TRBV14 . CASSQEGWGVNSPLHF TGTGCCAGCAGCCAAGAGGGGTGGGGGGTCAATTCACCCCTCCACTTT
TRBJ2-5 TRBD2 TRBV15 . CATSLEQREVYQETQYF TGTGCCACCAGCCTAGAGCAGCGGGAGGTCTACCAAGAGACCCAGTACTTC
TRBJ1-3 . TRBV19 . CASSIQGDATGNTIYF TGTGCCAGTAGTATACAAGGGGATGCGACTGGAAACACCATATATTTT
TRBJ1-2 . TRBV30 . CATGGVHYGYTF TGTGCCACCGGGGGAGTTCACTATGGCTACACCTTC
TRBJ2-7 . TRBV14 . CASSHNWRGGEQYF TGTGCCAGCAGCCATAATTGGCGGGGAGGCGAGCAGTACTTC
TRBJ2-7 TRBD1 TRBV11-1 . CASSHWTGTYEQYF TGTGCCAGCAGCCATTGGACAGGGACCTACGAGCAGTACTTC
TRBJ2-7 TRBD2 TRBV2 . CASSASGRASNEQYF TGTGCCAGCAGTGCTAGCGGGAGGGCCTCCAACGAGCAGTACTTC
TRBJ1-2 . TRBV5-1 . CASSLSHGNYGYTF TGCGCCAGCAGCTTGTCGCACGGGAACTATGGCTACACCTTC
TRBJ2-7 . TRBV19 once CASKQDYEQYF TGTGCCAGTAAACAGGACTACGAGCAGTACTTC
TRBJ1-1 . TRBV7-2 . CASSLSRGSTEAFF TGTGCCAGCAGCTTATCGAGGGGGAGCACTGAAGCTTTCTTT